The clone carrying this T cell receptor beta chain was counted once. What it recognizes is unknown. TCRdb analysed the reads with MiXCR anew, one entry per CDR3 protein. The sample has 800,000 to 950,000 distinct CDR3 sequences, 32% seen once. The record originates from a study of T cell repertoires in cytomegalovirus infection. Study-level background: HLA-B-restricted CMV epitopes that are well studied, plus recently identified HLA-C-restricted ones, were used by the study. Public TCR beta signature analysis indicated the presence of both CMV infection and matching HLA type.

The study, taken as a whole, reports: In two of eight donors, the top clonotype was HLA-C-restricted CMV-specific. The cumulative frequency of public TCR beta families identified carriers of CMV plus the relevant HLA.

V was pared by 4 bases and J by 4 bases, with 14 bases between. The CDR3 length is 15 residues. Germline CDR1 SEHNR, CDR2 FQNEAQ (reference sequence). This TCR was sampled from a human donor in good health (CMV status not recorded). Some clones in this sample may be carry-over from other donors' samples. This chain connects TRBV7-9 to TRBJ1-3; D may be TRBD1 (6 bases). This specimen consisted of cultured CD8+ T cells from PBMCs, obtained from culture after CMV antigen stimulation. DNA for the CDR3: TGTGCCAGCAGCTCCCCACAGGGAAGGGGAAACACCATATATTTT. Translated: CASSSPQGRGNTIYF.